These T cell receptor beta chains were read from a single sample in a study of post-analysis software for immune sequencing data. TCRdb analysed the PCR reads with MiXCR anew, one entry per CDR3 protein. The sample lists approximately 630,000 distinct CDR3 sequences, approximately 59% occurring once. Sequencing used blood. Every receptor here comes from a girl aged 2 to 9 with multiple sclerosis. CDR3s include the opening cysteine and the closing phenylalanine or tryptophan. D genes are given only for firm matches. The size field is filled for only some rows; it gives once, few, many or a size class.

d_gene: .
abundance: many
v_gene: TRBV12-3/TRBV12-4
j_gene: TRBJ1-2
CDR3nt: TGTGCCAGCAGTTTAGGCGGGACGGATAACTATGGCTACACCTTC
CDR3aa: CASSLGGTDNYGYTF

d_gene: .
abundance: .
v_gene: TRBV20-1
j_gene: TRBJ2-1
CDR3nt: TGCAGTGCCACAGGGTTGAGCTCCTACAATGAGCAGTTCTTC
CDR3aa: CSATGLSSYNEQFF

d_gene: TRBD1
abundance: few
v_gene: TRBV11-2
j_gene: TRBJ1-1
CDR3nt: TGTGCCAGCAGCTTAGTGACAGGGATTAACACTGAAGCTTTCTTT
CDR3aa: CASSLVTGINTEAFF

d_gene: .
abundance: once
v_gene: TRBV10-3
j_gene: TRBJ2-2
CDR3nt: TGTGCCATCAGTGGGGGGACACAAGCCACCGGGGAGCTGTTTTTT
CDR3aa: CAISGGTQATGELFF

d_gene: TRBD1
abundance: few
v_gene: TRBV2
j_gene: TRBJ1-1
CDR3nt: TGTGCCAGCAGGGGGGACAGCCAAAGGCGTGCTTTCTTT
CDR3aa: CASRGDSQRRAFF

d_gene: TRBD2
abundance: few
v_gene: TRBV5-4
j_gene: TRBJ2-1
CDR3nt: TGTGCCAGCAGCGTACTAGCGACGAGCTCCTACAATGAGCAGTTCTTC
CDR3aa: CASSVLATSSYNEQFF

d_gene: TRBD2
abundance: few
v_gene: TRBV12-3/TRBV12-4
j_gene: TRBJ2-1
CDR3nt: TGTGCCAGCAGTTTGCTGGGTAGCGGGGAGAATGAGCAGTTCTTC
CDR3aa: CASSLLGSGENEQFF

d_gene: .
abundance: .
v_gene: TRBV9
j_gene: TRBJ2-1
CDR3nt: TGTGCCAGCAGCGTTGCCCATGAGCAGTTCTTC
CDR3aa: CASSVAHEQFF

d_gene: TRBD1
abundance: few
v_gene: TRBV13
j_gene: TRBJ1-2
CDR3nt: TGTGCCAGCAGCTCCCTACGAAGGACAGGGACCTACACCTTC
CDR3aa: CASSSLRRTGTYTF

d_gene: .
abundance: .
v_gene: TRBV5-1
j_gene: TRBJ1-1
CDR3nt: TGCGCCAGCAGCGGACCGGGGACCGGCACTGAAGCTTTCTTT
CDR3aa: CASSGPGTGTEAFF

d_gene: .
abundance: few
v_gene: TRBV6-5
j_gene: TRBJ2-6
CDR3nt: TGTGCCAGCAGTTACGACCTTAACCCCTCGGGGGCCAACGTCCTGACTTTC
CDR3aa: CASSYDLNPSGANVLTF

d_gene: TRBD1
abundance: .
v_gene: TRBV29-1
j_gene: TRBJ1-1
CDR3nt: TGCAGCGTTGGGGGGGACAGGGGGGCCACTGAAGCTTTCTTT
CDR3aa: CSVGGDRGATEAFF

d_gene: TRBD1
abundance: .
v_gene: TRBV29-1
j_gene: TRBJ2-1
CDR3nt: TGCAGCGTTGAAGATGGGCAGGGGGCAGGTGAGCAGTTCTTC
CDR3aa: CSVEDGQGAGEQFF

d_gene: .
abundance: .
v_gene: TRBV6-5
j_gene: TRBJ2-7
CDR3nt: TGTGCCAGCAGTAGACAGCTCTCCTACGAGCAGTACTTC
CDR3aa: CASSRQLSYEQYF

d_gene: .
abundance: once
v_gene: TRBV20-1
j_gene: TRBJ1-5
CDR3nt: TGCAGTGCTAGAGATGCGAAGGGGAGGGACCAGCCCCAGCATTTT
CDR3aa: CSARDAKGRDQPQHF

d_gene: TRBD2
abundance: few
v_gene: TRBV6-1
j_gene: TRBJ2-5
CDR3nt: TGTGCCAGCAAGGCGCGGGGGGGAGAGACCCAGTACTTC
CDR3aa: CASKARGGETQYF

d_gene: .
abundance: .
v_gene: TRBV4-1
j_gene: TRBJ2-7
CDR3nt: TGCGCCAGCAGCCAAGGGACAGCCGCCTACGAGCAGTACTTC
CDR3aa: CASSQGTAAYEQYF

d_gene: .
abundance: few
v_gene: TRBV12-3/TRBV12-4
j_gene: TRBJ2-1
CDR3nt: TGTGCCAGCAGTTTAGGGGGACTGGACTCCTACAATGAGCAGTTCTTC
CDR3aa: CASSLGGLDSYNEQFF

d_gene: TRBD1
abundance: .
v_gene: TRBV30
j_gene: TRBJ1-1
CDR3nt: TGTGCCTGGAGCCTTGGGACAGGGGGTGAAGCTTTCTTT
CDR3aa: CAWSLGTGGEAFF

d_gene: .
abundance: few
v_gene: TRBV7-2
j_gene: TRBJ1-1
CDR3nt: TGTGCCAGCAGCTTAGCCGGGTTGAACACTGAAGCTTTCTTT
CDR3aa: CASSLAGLNTEAFF

d_gene: .
abundance: .
v_gene: TRBV29-1
j_gene: TRBJ2-6
CDR3nt: TGCAGCGTTGAAGCGATGGCGGGACGGAGTTCTGGGGCCAACGTCCTGACTTTC
CDR3aa: CSVEAMAGRSSGANVLTF

d_gene: TRBD1
abundance: few
v_gene: TRBV25-1
j_gene: TRBJ2-7
CDR3nt: TGTGCCAGCAGTGTCCCAGGGGGCAACGAGCAGTACTTC
CDR3aa: CASSVPGGNEQYF

d_gene: .
abundance: few
v_gene: TRBV3-1
j_gene: TRBJ2-1
CDR3nt: TGTGCCAGCAGCCATTTCCCGACGGATGAGCAGTTCTTC
CDR3aa: CASSHFPTDEQFF

d_gene: TRBD2
abundance: .
v_gene: TRBV20-1
j_gene: TRBJ2-7
CDR3nt: TGCAGTGCTAGGAGCGGGGCGCCATACGAGCAGTACTTC
CDR3aa: CSARSGAPYEQYF

d_gene: TRBD2
abundance: .
v_gene: TRBV12-3/TRBV12-4
j_gene: TRBJ2-4
CDR3nt: TGTGCCAGCAGTCCACCAGCGGGGGAAGCCAAAAAAATTCAGTACTTC
CDR3aa: CASSPPAGEAKKIQYF

d_gene: TRBD2
abundance: .
v_gene: TRBV20-1
j_gene: TRBJ2-3
CDR3nt: TGCAGTGCTAACCCCAGGCGGGGGGGCGGGACAGATACGCAGTATTTT
CDR3aa: CSANPRRGGGTDTQYF

d_gene: TRBD1
abundance: few
v_gene: TRBV7-2
j_gene: TRBJ2-1
CDR3nt: TGTGCCAGCAGCTTAAAAAGGACAGGGGGAACTTACAATGAGCAGTTCTTC
CDR3aa: CASSLKRTGGTYNEQFF

d_gene: .
abundance: .
v_gene: TRBV7-9
j_gene: TRBJ1-2
CDR3nt: TGTGCCAGCAGCCGTCCTTCGGGACAAGAATATGGCTACACCTTC
CDR3aa: CASSRPSGQEYGYTF

d_gene: .
abundance: few
v_gene: TRBV7-2
j_gene: TRBJ2-1
CDR3nt: TGTGCCAGCAGCGCATGGAGGGCGGCTGAGCAGTTCTTC
CDR3aa: CASSAWRAAEQFF

d_gene: TRBD1
abundance: .
v_gene: TRBV11-2
j_gene: TRBJ2-1
CDR3nt: TGTGCCAGCAGCTTGGGGTATGGGGACAGGGGGGATGAGCAGTTCTTC
CDR3aa: CASSLGYGDRGDEQFF

d_gene: .
abundance: .
v_gene: TRBV11-3
j_gene: TRBJ1-1
CDR3nt: TGTGCCAGCAGCTTAGCGGGACGGGACACTGAAGCTTTCTTT
CDR3aa: CASSLAGRDTEAFF

d_gene: TRBD2
abundance: .
v_gene: TRBV20-1
j_gene: TRBJ2-1
CDR3nt: TGCAGTGCTCCTAGCGGGGGTATCAATGAGCAGTTCTTC
CDR3aa: CSAPSGGINEQFF

d_gene: .
abundance: .
v_gene: TRBV18
j_gene: TRBJ2-3
CDR3nt: TGTGCCAGCTCACCACTGAACCCCCAATCAGATACGCAGTATTTT
CDR3aa: CASSPLNPQSDTQYF

d_gene: TRBD2
abundance: .
v_gene: TRBV20-1
j_gene: TRBJ2-7
CDR3nt: TGCAGTGCTGGGGGGAGAGCGGGAGTCGGCGAGCAGTACTTC
CDR3aa: CSAGGRAGVGEQYF

d_gene: TRBD2
abundance: .
v_gene: TRBV19
j_gene: TRBJ2-1
CDR3nt: TGTGCCAGTAGTATGTCACTAGCGGGTGTAAATGAGCAGTTCTTC
CDR3aa: CASSMSLAGVNEQFF

d_gene: TRBD1
abundance: .
v_gene: TRBV20-1
j_gene: TRBJ1-2
CDR3nt: TGCAGTGCCCCGGCCCGGACAGGCCCCGGAGGCTATGGCTACACCTTC
CDR3aa: CSAPARTGPGGYGYTF

d_gene: TRBD2
abundance: .
v_gene: TRBV7-9
j_gene: TRBJ2-1
CDR3nt: TGTGCCAGCAGCTATACCCAGGCGGGGGGTGATGAGCAGTTCTTC
CDR3aa: CASSYTQAGGDEQFF

d_gene: TRBD2
abundance: .
v_gene: TRBV13
j_gene: TRBJ2-1
CDR3nt: TGTGCCAGCAGGGGAGGGACTAGCGGGTACAATGAGCAGTTCTTC
CDR3aa: CASRGGTSGYNEQFF

d_gene: TRBD2
abundance: .
v_gene: TRBV7-2
j_gene: TRBJ2-1
CDR3nt: TGTGCCAGCAGCCGGACTAGCGGGGGGGGTTTCTACAACGAGCAGTTCTTC
CDR3aa: CASSRTSGGGFYNEQFF

d_gene: .
abundance: once
v_gene: TRBV6-2/TRBV6-3
j_gene: TRBJ2-5
CDR3nt: TGTGCCAGCAGTCCGACCGGGAGATCAGAGACCCAGTACTTC
CDR3aa: CASSPTGRSETQYF

d_gene: .
abundance: few
v_gene: TRBV7-9
j_gene: TRBJ1-1
CDR3nt: TGTGCCAGCAGCCGCATGGGAGGGGCCGGGAACACTGAAGCTTTCTTT
CDR3aa: CASSRMGGAGNTEAFF

d_gene: TRBD1
abundance: once
v_gene: TRBV4-1
j_gene: TRBJ1-2
CDR3nt: TGCGCCAGCAGCCCGGGACAGGGGAGTTCCTTATATGGCTACACCTTC
CDR3aa: CASSPGQGSSLYGYTF

d_gene: TRBD2
abundance: .
v_gene: TRBV6-1
j_gene: TRBJ2-3
CDR3nt: TGTGCCAGCAGTAGAGGACTAGCGGGAGGGCCTGTAGATACGCAGTATTTT
CDR3aa: CASSRGLAGGPVDTQYF

d_gene: .
abundance: .
v_gene: TRBV27
j_gene: TRBJ2-5
CDR3nt: TGTGCCAGCAGTTTTGGGAGGGGGCGAGGACAAGAGACCCAGTACTTC
CDR3aa: CASSFGRGRGQETQYF

d_gene: .
abundance: .
v_gene: TRBV12-3/TRBV12-4
j_gene: TRBJ1-2
CDR3nt: TGTGCCAGCAGTTTTGATAAGTGGGGTACCTATGGCTACACCTTC
CDR3aa: CASSFDKWGTYGYTF